This entry describes one TCR beta chain. This CDR3 spans 15 amino acids. Germline assignment: CDR1 SGHRS and CDR2 YFSETQ. V was shortened by 3 bases and J by 11 bases, with 21 bases between the two germline ends. These data are taken from a study of blood T cell repertoires in COVID-19. Study-level background: Researchers got acute and convalescent COVID-19 samples from the United States, Italy and Spain. PBMCs, B-cell-depleted T cells, or T cells provided the cDNA or gDNA that made up the material.

As processed by the authors: Researchers report that nucleated cell counts were estimated from reference gene primer amplification. Produced via immunoSEQ multiplex PCR; TCRdb's table is partial and in-frame only. V, J and clone size are taken as reported in that table, and D and trimming were inferred from the DNA itself. The data contain about 80,000 clones, around 83% of them singletons. The sequenced sample consisted of peripheral blood. The clonotype originates from an elderly man with active or convalescent COVID-19. The V call is TRBV5-1, the J call TRBJ2-1; D may be TRBD2 (6 bases). CDR3 protein: CASSSVNPRSGQQFF. DNA of the CDR3: TGCGCCAGCAGCTCGGTGAACCCCCGTAGCGGACAGCAGTTCTTC.